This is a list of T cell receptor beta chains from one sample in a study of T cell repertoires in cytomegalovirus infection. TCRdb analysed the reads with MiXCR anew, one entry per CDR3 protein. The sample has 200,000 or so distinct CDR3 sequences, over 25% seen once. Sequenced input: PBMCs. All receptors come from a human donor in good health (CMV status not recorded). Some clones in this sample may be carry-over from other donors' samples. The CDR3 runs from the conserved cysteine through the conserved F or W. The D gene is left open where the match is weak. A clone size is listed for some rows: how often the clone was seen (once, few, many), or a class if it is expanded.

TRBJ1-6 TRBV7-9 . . TGTGCCAGCAGCCCCCTCGGGAATGCACCCCTCCACTTT CASSPLGNAPLHF
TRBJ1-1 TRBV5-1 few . TGCGCCAGCAGCCCCGGGACAACTAACACTGAAGCTTTCTTT CASSPGTTNTEAFF
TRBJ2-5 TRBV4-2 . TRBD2 TGTGCCAGCAGCCCCGGGACTAGCGGGATGTACCAAGAGACCCAGTACTTC CASSPGTSGMYQETQYF
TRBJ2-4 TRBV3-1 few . TGTGCCAGCAGCCCCTCCTATGGAGAAGGGGACATTCAGTACTTC CASSPSYGEGDIQYF
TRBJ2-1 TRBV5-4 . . TGTGCCAGCACCAAGAAGGGGGGGACCTACAATGAGCAGTTCTTC CASTKKGGTYNEQFF
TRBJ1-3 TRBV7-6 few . TGTGCCAGCAGCCTGGGTGGTAACCCTGGAAACACCATATATTTT CASSLGGNPGNTIYF
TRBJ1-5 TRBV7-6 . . TGTGCCAGCAGCTTCGGGGGTGTAGGTCAGCCCCAGCATTTT CASSFGGVGQPQHF
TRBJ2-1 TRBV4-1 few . TGCGCCAGCAGCCCTGAGGGGGGGGCCGTGAGCTCCTACAATGAGCAGTTCTTC CASSPEGGAVSSYNEQFF
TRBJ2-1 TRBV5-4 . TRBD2 TGTGCCAGCAGCTCCGGGACTAGCGAAAACAATGAGCAGTTCTTC CASSSGTSENNEQFF
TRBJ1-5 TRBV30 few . TGTGCCTGGAGTGTGTTCGGGTCGAAGCAGCCCCAGCATTTT CAWSVFGSKQPQHF
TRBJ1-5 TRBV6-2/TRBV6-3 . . TGTGCCAGCAGTGAGCTTGGGGGGCTTAATCAGCCCCAGCATTTT CASSELGGLNQPQHF
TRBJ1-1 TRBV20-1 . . TGCAGTGCTACAGGGATGAACACTGAAGCTTTCTTT CSATGMNTEAFF
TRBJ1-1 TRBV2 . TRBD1 TGTGCCAGCAGCCGGACAGGGGGCAAAAGGATGAACACTGAAGCTTTCTTT CASSRTGGKRMNTEAFF
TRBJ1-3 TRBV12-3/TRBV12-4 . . TGTGCCAGCACTCTGGGGACCCCCCGAGACACCATATATTTT CASTLGTPRDTIYF
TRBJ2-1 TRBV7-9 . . TGTGCCAGCAGCTGGGACCGATCCTACAATGAGCAGTTCTTC CASSWDRSYNEQFF
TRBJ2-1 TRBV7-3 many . TGTGCCAGCAGTTCCGGGGGTTCCTACAATGAGCAGTTCTTC CASSSGGSYNEQFF
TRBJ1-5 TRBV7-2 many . TGTGCCAGCAGCTTGTCCACACTCAATCAGCCCCAGCATTTT CASSLSTLNQPQHF
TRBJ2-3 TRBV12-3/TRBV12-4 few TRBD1 TGTGCCAGCAGTTTCCGGTCCGGGACAGTATTCACAGATACGCAGTATTTT CASSFRSGTVFTDTQYF
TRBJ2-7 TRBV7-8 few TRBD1 TGTGCCAGCAGCACAAAGGGGACAGGAGTCGAGCAGTACTTC CASSTKGTGVEQYF
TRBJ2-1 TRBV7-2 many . TGTGCCAGCAGCTTTAGCGTCACTGGGCAGTTCTTC CASSFSVTGQFF
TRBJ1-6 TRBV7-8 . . TGTGCCAGCAGCTTTTGGGGGGGCTCCTATAATTCACCCCTCCACTTT CASSFWGGSYNSPLHF
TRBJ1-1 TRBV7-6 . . TGTGCCAGCAGCCCGCCGAGGGGGGACGGAGCTGAAGCTTTCTTT CASSPPRGDGAEAFF
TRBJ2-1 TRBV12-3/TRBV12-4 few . TGTGCCAGCAGTCTTAACGGGGATGAGCAGTTCTTC CASSLNGDEQFF
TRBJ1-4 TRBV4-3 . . TGCGCCAGCAGCCAAGATTGGGGAGTGGGCCAGGCAACTAATGAAAAACTGTTTTTT CASSQDWGVGQATNEKLFF
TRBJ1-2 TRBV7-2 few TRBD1 TGTGCCAGCAGCTTAGGGGGAAGGGGGCGCGACTATGGCTACACCTTC CASSLGGRGRDYGYTF
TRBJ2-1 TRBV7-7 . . TGTGCTAGCAGGCCCAAAGCCGGGACCAGGAGCTCCTACAATGAGCAGTTCTTC CASRPKAGTRSSYNEQFF
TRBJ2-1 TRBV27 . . TGTGCCAGCAGTTTGGGGTTAACTAAACTGGAGTTCTTC CASSLGLTKLEFF
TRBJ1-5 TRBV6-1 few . TGTGCCAGCAGTGAAACAGGACTTAGCAATCAGCCCCAGCATTTT CASSETGLSNQPQHF
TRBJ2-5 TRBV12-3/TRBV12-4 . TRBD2 TGTGCCAGCACTACCGGCGGCGGGGGGCCGGAGACCCAGTACTTC CASTTGGGGPETQYF
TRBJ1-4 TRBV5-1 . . TGCGCCAGCAGCTTGGCGGCAGGGGTTAAGGAAAAACTGTTTTTT CASSLAAGVKEKLFF
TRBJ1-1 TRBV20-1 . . TGCAGTGCTACTACTTCAGACCGCGGGGCTGAAGCTTTCTTT CSATTSDRGAEAFF
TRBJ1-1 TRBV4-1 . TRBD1 TGCGCCAGCAGCCCTCCCGTTGCCGCAGGGGGGAGGACTGAAGCTTTCTTT CASSPPVAAGGRTEAFF
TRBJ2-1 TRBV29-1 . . TGCAGCGCCAAACGCGGGCAGCAGTTCTTC CSAKRGQQFF
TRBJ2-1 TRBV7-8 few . TGTGCCAGCAGCCTTTATCTTAGGGGGGGAGACAATGAGCAGTTCTTC CASSLYLRGGDNEQFF
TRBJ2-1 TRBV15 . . TGTGCCACCAGCAGGGCCCCTGGACAGCGGTATTACAATGAGCAGTTCTTC CATSRAPGQRYYNEQFF
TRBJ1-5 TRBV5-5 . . TGTGCCAGCAGCACTGACCTCAATCAGCCCCAGCATTTT CASSTDLNQPQHF
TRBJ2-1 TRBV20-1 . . TGCAGTGCTAGAGGCGGGCCCTCCTCCTACAATGAGCAGTTCTTC CSARGGPSSYNEQFF
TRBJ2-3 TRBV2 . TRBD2 TGTGCCAGCAGCGGGACTAGCGGGGGCCGTAGCACAGATACGCAGTATTTT CASSGTSGGRSTDTQYF
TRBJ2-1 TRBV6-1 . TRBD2 TGTGCCAGCGTGGGACTAGCGGTTGCCAATGAGCAGTTCTTC CASVGLAVANEQFF
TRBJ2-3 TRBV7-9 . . TGTGCCAGCAAGGGACTCGGCGGCACAGATACGCAGTATTTT CASKGLGGTDTQYF
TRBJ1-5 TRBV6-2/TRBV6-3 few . TGTGCCAGCAGTTACCGCAGCCGGCAGCCCCAGCATTTT CASSYRSRQPQHF
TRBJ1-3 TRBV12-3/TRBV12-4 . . TGTGCCAGCAGTTTCGGGCAAATCTCTGGAAACACCATATATTTT CASSFGQISGNTIYF